The rows below give T cell receptor beta chains drawn from one sample of a study of blood T cell repertoires in COVID-19. The table came from immunoSEQ multiplex PCR; TCRdb's copy has only in-frame clones and leaves some out. The data hold more than 450,000 clones, with 87% observed a single time. Sequencing was done on a sample of PBMCs or T cells enriched from blood (not recorded which). These TCRs come from a woman aged 18-29 years who had recovered from COVID-19. CDR3s include the opening cysteine and the closing phenylalanine or tryptophan. Each record gives: D gene, V gene, CDR3 length, J gene, CDR3 protein, CDR3 DNA. D genes are given only for firm matches.

-	TRBV20-1	16	TRBJ1-3	CSASDASTSSGNTIYF	TGCAGTGCTAGTGACGCTTCGACATCTTCTGGAAACACCATATATTTT
TRBD1	TRBV2	14	TRBJ1-2	CASSAGGRFTGYTF	TGTGCCAGCAGTGCAGGGGGGCGCTTTACGGGCTACACCTTC
-	TRBV4-2	20	TRBJ2-6	CASSQVEQGRSSSGANVLTF	TGTGCCAGCAGCCAAGTTGAACAGGGCCGTTCGTCCTCTGGGGCCAACGTCCTGACTTTC
-	TRBV29-1	13	TRBJ1-4	CSVGWGAPEKLFF	TGCAGCGTTGGGTGGGGCGCCCCTGAAAAACTGTTTTTT
-	TRBV19	14	TRBJ2-1	CASRREVIVNEQFF	TGTGCCAGTAGACGGGAAGTTATTGTAAATGAGCAGTTCTTC
-	TRBV10-2	14	TRBJ1-2	CASRKSSREGGYTF	TGCGCCAGCAGGAAGTCCTCCAGGGAGGGAGGCTACACCTTC
TRBD2	TRBV5-1	15	TRBJ2-5	CASSPQTSGGETQYF	TGCGCCAGCAGCCCCCAGACTAGCGGGGGGGAGACCCAGTACTTC
-	TRBV7-9	15	TRBJ1-4	CASSLFGGSGEKLFF	TGTGCCAGCAGCTTATTCGGGGGGTCTGGGGAAAAACTGTTTTTT
TRBD1	TRBV4-1	15	TRBJ2-5	CASSQPDRGRETQYF	TGCGCCAGCAGCCAACCCGACAGGGGGAGGGAGACCCAGTACTTC
-	TRBV7-8	15	TRBJ1-4	CASSPLVGVQEKLFF	TGTGCCAGCAGCCCTTTGGTGGGAGTGCAGGAAAAACTGTTTTTT